One and the same sample provided the 17 T cell receptor beta chains below, sequenced in a study of blood T cell repertoires in COVID-19. TCRdb's table, derived via immunoSEQ multiplex PCR, lists solely in-frame clones and lacks some. The data contain roughly 45,000 clones, roughly 87% of them singletons. The sample taken for sequencing was peripheral blood. These receptors all stem from a man between 60 and 70 years old with active COVID-19.

The CDR3 DNA sequence: TGTGCCACCAATTTAGGGAGTACCACCGGGGAGCTGTTTTTT. Its protein is CATNLGSTTGELFF. The genes are TRBV19 and TRBJ2-2, with D possibly matching TRBD2 (5 bases). Per germline, CDR1 LNHDA and CDR2 SQIVND (reference sequence). This CDR3 has 14 amino acids. Between the trimmed V and J ends, which lost 10 bases and 4 bases, there was a span of 16 bases.

The chain combines TRBV10-3 with TRBJ2-7, with 8 bases aligning to TRBD2. CDR3 length: 12 amino acids. The junction had 5 bases not matched to a gene; V was cut back by 6 bases and J by 7 bases. Germline assignment: CDR1 ENHRY and CDR2 SYGVKD. CDR3 residues: CAISVAGREQYF. CDR3 nucleotide sequence: TGTGCCATCAGCGTAGCGGGACGAGAGCAGTACTTC.

The chain couples TRBV29-1 to TRBJ2-3; 11 positions agree with TRBD2. Losses at the gene ends were 6 bases for V and 3 bases for J; bases not matched to a gene: 8. The CDR3 has 15 amino acids. Germline V CDR1 and CDR2: SQVTM, ANQGSEA. CDR3 sequence reads: CSVPGTSGFTDTQYF. The CDR3 DNA reads TGCAGCGTCCCCGGGACTAGCGGATTTACAGATACGCAGTATTTT.

The chain recombines TRBV27 with TRBJ2-7; 9 positions match TRBD1. This CDR3 contains 14 residues. CDR1 and CDR2 from the germline V gene are MNHEY and SMNVEV (reference sequence). With V trimmed by 3 bases and J by 2 bases, 2 bases remained unmatched. The DNA for the CDR3 is TGTGCCAGCAGTTTCCGGGACAGGGCCTACGAGCAGTACTTC. It yields the protein CASSFRDRAYEQYF.

This sequence joins TRBV18 and TRBJ1-1, with 10 bases that match TRBD1. Trimming cost V 1 base and J 7 bases; bases outside gene matches: 12. The CDR3 is made up of 17 amino acids. CDR1 KGHSH and CDR2 LQKENI come from the germline V gene. This CDR3 is CASSPQPRTGGMVEAFF. CDR3 DNA: TGTGCCAGCTCACCACAACCGAGGACAGGGGGAATGGTTGAAGCTTTCTTT.

The J gene is TRBJ1-1, the V gene TRBV5-1; D remains unclear. CDR3 length: 16 residues. CDR1 and CDR2 (germline): SGHRS, YFSETQ. Trimming cost V 4 bases and J 2 bases, with 18 bases left between them. The CDR3 bases are TGCGCCAGCAGCCCGGGTGGCAGTAACGCAAACACTGAAGCTTTCTTT. It encodes CASSPGGSNANTEAFF.

The CDR3 DNA reads TGTGCCAGCAGTTTCCGGGGGGCCATCAATTCACCCCTCCACTTT. Translated: CASSFRGAINSPLHF. This chain links TRBV27 with TRBJ1-6; TRBD1 is a possible D gene (6 bases). This CDR3 spans 15 amino acids. Germline lookup yields CDR1 MNHEY and CDR2 SMNVEV (reference sequence). V was pared by 3 bases and J by 7 bases, with 13 bases between.

The V call is TRBV5-1, the J call TRBJ1-1; 10 nucleotides align to TRBD1. The CDR3 is 16 residues long. The V and J ends lost 2 bases and 4 bases, in that order; junction bases with no gene match: 8. The germline V gene encodes CDR1 SGHRS and CDR2 YFSETQ. CDR3 in amino acids: CASSFTPDRGGTEAFF. Here the CDR3 DNA reads TGCGCCAGCAGCTTTACACCGGACAGGGGGGGCACTGAAGCTTTCTTT.

The chain recombines TRBV21-1 with TRBJ2-7; the table assigns TRBD1, which was not confirmed against the DNA. TRBV21-1 is marked as a pseudogene. The CDR3 loop spans 14 amino acids. This CDR3 is CASSPRTSSYEQYF. The CDR3 region has the DNA TGTGCCAGCAGCCCTCGGACAAGCTCCTACGAGCAGTACTTC.

The gene calls are TRBV11-2 and TRBJ1-1, with unresolved D. The CDR3 sequence is 14 residues long. Germline V CDR1 and CDR2: SGHAT, FQNNGV. The germline V and J ends were trimmed by 0 bases and 8 bases, with 13 bases remaining between them. The CDR3 coding sequence is TGTGCCAGCAGCTTAGATGGTAGCTTTAGGGAAGCTTTCTTT. Translating gives CASSLDGSFREAFF.

This chain links TRBV2 with TRBJ2-7; 9 nucleotides align to TRBD1. CDR1 is SNHLY, CDR2 FYNNEI, per germline. The trim removed 6 bases at V and 3 bases at J, leaving 9 bases unmatched. This CDR3 has 15 residues. CDR3 in amino acids: CASRIGTGWLYEQYF. CDR3 coding DNA: TGTGCCAGCAGAATAGGGACAGGGTGGCTCTACGAGCAGTACTTC.

The gene calls are TRBV6-5 and TRBJ2-6, with 8 bases aligning to TRBD1. Per the germline V gene, CDR1 is MNHEY and CDR2 is SVGAGI. This CDR3 has 14 residues. V lost 10 bases and J lost 2; bases outside the gene matches: 4. CDR3: CATPGGPGANVLTF. Here the CDR3 DNA reads TGTGCCACCCCAGGGGGCCCTGGGGCCAACGTCCTGACTTTC.

The chain couples TRBV7-3 to TRBJ2-7, with 10 bases aligning to TRBD2. The germline V gene encodes CDR1 SGHTA and CDR2 FQGTGA. The CDR3 runs 15 residues. Germline trimming cut 0 bases from V and 6 bases from J; bases unmatched to any gene: 5. CDR3 sequence reads: CASSLTSGRESEQYF. In DNA, the CDR3 is TGTGCCAGCAGCTTAACAAGCGGGAGGGAGAGCGAGCAGTACTTC.

This clone appeared a few times. V and J are TRBV19 and TRBJ1-5, with a tentative D call TRBD1 (5 bases). CDR1 is LNHDA, CDR2 SQIVND, per germline (reference sequence). V was pared by 0 bases and J by 2 bases, with 17 bases between. The CDR3 is 18 residues long. CDR3 loop: CASSIDTQARWGNQPQHF. The CDR3 DNA reads TGTGCCAGTAGTATAGATACACAGGCTCGGTGGGGCAATCAGCCCCAGCATTTT.

V gene TRBV4-1 combines with J gene TRBJ2-5; TRBD2 agrees at 12 bases. CDR1 is MGHRA, CDR2 YSYEKL, per germline. V was clipped by 0 bases and J by 4 bases; unmatched bases: 6. The CDR3 loop spans 17 amino acids. The CDR3, as DNA: TGCGCCAGCAGCCAAGAATCTAGCGGGAGGGGTAGAGAGACCCAGTACTTC. It codes for CASSQESSGRGRETQYF.

The chain combines TRBV27 with TRBJ2-5, with 12 nucleotides matching TRBD1. Germline V gene data show CDR1 as MNHEY and CDR2 as SMNVEV (reference sequence). The CDR3 runs to 20 residues. V lost 5 bases and J lost 7; bases outside the gene matches: 23. The CDR3 protein is CASSPRGGDRGRKRKGTQYF. For the CDR3, the DNA is TGTGCCAGCAGTCCCCGGGGGGGGGACAGGGGGCGGAAGCGAAAAGGGACCCAGTACTTC.

The chain links TRBV6-6 to TRBJ1-1; D ambiguous. Trimming removed 2 bases at V and 1 base at J, with 5 bases between. Germline V gene sequence: CDR1 MNHNY, CDR2 SVGAGI (reference sequence). The CDR3 is 13 amino acids. Here the CDR3 reads CASSYEQNTEAFF. The CDR3 region has the DNA TGTGCCAGCAGTTACGAACAGAACACTGAAGCTTTCTTT.